This entry lists 20 T cell receptor beta chains sequenced from one sample in a study of cytomegalovirus exposure and HLA in healthy donors. Use of 60 Vbeta and 13 Jbeta primers characterized the PCR. Clones were read by immunoSEQ multiplex PCR, and TCRdb kept only the in-frame ones, dropping some. The table lists some 250,000 clones, more than 75% of them singletons. Material for sequencing was PBMCs. Receptors were obtained from a woman aged 40 to 50 in good health and CMV-seropositive.

CDR3 bases: TGTGCCAGCAGCTTAGCTTTAGGACAGGGGGTTGGACAGCCCCAGCATTTT. Translated, it gives CASSLALGQGVGQPQHF. The genes are TRBV7-8 and TRBJ1-5, with 10 positions matching TRBD1. The CDR3 extends over 17 amino acids. V lost 0 bases to trimming and J lost 7 bases; unmatched junction nucleotides: 9. The V gene's germline CDR1 is SGHVS and CDR2 FQNEAQ.

The table lists this clone with a few counts. The chain joins TRBV9 to TRBJ2-2; D gene unclear. Germline CDR1 SGDLS, CDR2 YYNGEE. V lost 4 bases and J 1 base, leaving 5 bases between the germline ends. This CDR3 has 13 amino acids. The CDR3: CASSPQNTGELFF. Here the CDR3 DNA reads TGTGCCAGCAGCCCACAGAACACCGGGGAGCTGTTTTTT.

A single count supports this clone. The chain couples TRBV20-1 to TRBJ2-4, with a tentative D call TRBD2 (7 bases). Germline assignment: CDR1 DFQATT and CDR2 SNEGSKA (reference sequence). The CDR3 length is 11 residues. The V end was cut by 6 bases, the J end by 13 bases, with 16 bases between. The DNA of the CDR3 is TGCAGTGCCCTAAAGGGGGAGGGGCAGTACTTC. This gives the protein CSALKGEGQYF.

CDR3 in amino acids: CASSPRGGRGPQETQYF. The DNA of the CDR3 is TGTGCCAGCAGCCCAAGGGGGGGCAGGGGACCGCAAGAGACCCAGTACTTC. The chain joins TRBV7-8 to TRBJ2-5, with a possible D match to TRBD2 (7 bases). Trimming stripped 5 bases from V and 2 bases from J, with 21 bases between. Germline V gene lookup returns CDR1 SGHVS and CDR2 FQNEAQ. CDR3 size: 17 residues.

This clone was picked up a small number of times. The CDR3 bases are TGCGCCAGCAGCCCCGGACAGGGCACAGATACGCAGTATTTT. It specifies CASSPGQGTDTQYF. The chain uses TRBV5-1 and TRBJ2-3; 7 bases match TRBD1. Losses at the gene ends were 4 bases for V and 1 base for J; bases not matched to a gene: 3. The CDR3 is 14 amino acids. Germline V CDR1 and CDR2: SGHRS, YFSETQ. Supplemented by reference TRBV5-1 and TRBJ2-3, the full variable domain reads KAGVTQTPRYLIKTRGQQVTLSCSPISGHRSVSWYQQTPGQGLQFLFEYFSETQRNKGNFPGRFSGRQFSNSRSEMNVSTLELGDSALYLCASSPGQGTDTQYFGPGTRLTVL.

The rearrangement joins TRBV18 to TRBJ1-2; D gene unclear. CDR3 length: 12 amino acids. Germline V gene lookup returns CDR1 KGHSH and CDR2 LQKENI. The germline V and J ends were trimmed by 2 bases and 7 bases, with 8 bases remaining between them. In DNA form, the CDR3 reads TGTGCCAGCTCACCAGGAGAGACTGGCTACACCTTC. This gives the protein CASSPGETGYTF.

This chain links TRBV7-2 with TRBJ2-7; 14 bases align to TRBD2. CDR1 is SGHTA, CDR2 FQGNSA, per germline. The CDR3 loop spans 15 amino acids. V shed 5 bases, J shed 6 bases, and the junction held 6 bases outside the gene matches. CDR3 sequence reads: CASSPPGLAGVEQYF. CDR3 DNA sequence: TGTGCCAGCAGCCCGCCGGGACTAGCGGGAGTCGAGCAGTACTTC.

V usage is TRBV7-2 and J usage is TRBJ1-2; weak D call: TRBD1 (5 bases). Germline lookup yields CDR1 SGHTA and CDR2 FQGNSA. This CDR3 comprises 15 residues. V lost 4 bases and J lost 4, with 16 bases in between. CDR3 amino acids: CASSSPPGTTYGYTF. The CDR3 DNA follows: TGTGCCAGCAGCTCCCCCCCAGGGACTACCTATGGCTACACCTTC.

The chain employs TRBV27 and TRBJ2-7; a weak D match, TRBD1 (6 bases). Germline-derived CDR1 and CDR2 are MNHEY and SMNVEV (reference sequence). V dropped 5 bases and J dropped 7 bases, with 18 bases sitting between them. The CDR3 runs to 14 residues. The CDR3 loop reads CASSPGQFVREQYF. The CDR3 DNA reads TGTGCCAGCAGTCCGGGACAATTCGTCCGGGAGCAGTACTTC.

The chain is built from TRBV30 and TRBJ2-4, with D possibly being TRBD2 (7 bases). Deletions cut 0 bases from V and 6 bases from J, with 12 bases between. Per the germline V gene, CDR1 is GTSNPN and CDR2 is SVGIG (reference sequence). This CDR3 contains 14 residues. The CDR3, as DNA: TGTGCCTGGAGTGTTACAGGGAGGGGAAACATTCAGTACTTC. Protein: CAWSVTGRGNIQYF.

The chain links TRBV4-3 to TRBJ2-3, with 12 bases fitting TRBD2. The CDR3 consists of 17 residues. The trim removed 1 base at V and 4 bases at J, leaving 6 bases unmatched. Germline V CDR1 and CDR2: LGHNA, YSLEER. CDR3 loop: CASSQVASGRAPDTQYF. The CDR3 nucleotides are TGCGCCAGCAGCCAAGTGGCTAGCGGGAGGGCCCCAGATACGCAGTATTTT.

As DNA, the CDR3 is TGCAGCGTTCATCCAGGGGGCCCCACTGAAGCTTTCTTT. Translating it yields CSVHPGGPTEAFF. The chain recombines TRBV29-1 with TRBJ1-1; 8 bases agree with TRBD1. The CDR3 sequence is 13 residues long. CDR1 SQVTM and CDR2 ANQGSEA come from the germline V gene. Germline trimming cut 5 bases from V and 4 bases from J; bases unmatched to any gene: 6.

V is TRBV7-3 and J is TRBJ2-2; maybe TRBD2 (5 bases). The CDR3 length is 19 residues. V was trimmed by 1 base and J by 5 bases, leaving 23 bases between them. Germline V gene data show CDR1 as SGHTA and CDR2 as FQGTGA. CDR3 coding DNA: TGTGCCAGCAGCTTAATACCGGGAAGTTTTAATCAGCGGACCGGGGAGCTGTTTTTT. It translates to CASSLIPGSFNQRTGELFF. Drawing the rest from reference TRBV7-3 and TRBJ2-2, the complete variable domain is GAGVSQTPSNKVTEKGKYVELRCDPISGHTALYWYRQSLGQGPEFLIYFQGTGAADDSGLPNDRFFAVRPEGSVSTLKIQRTERGDSAVYLCASSLIPGSFNQRTGELFFGEGSRLTVL.

The chain carries TRBV4-2 and TRBJ1-5, with 7 bases identical to TRBD1. The CDR3 is 17 residues long. V was pared by 1 base and J by 0 bases, with 6 bases of the junction left unmatched. The germline gives CDR1 LGHNA, CDR2 YNFKEQ. CDR3 sequence (DNA): TGTGCCAGCAGCCAAGCACGACAGGGACATAGCAATCAGCCCCAGCATTTT. Protein sequence: CASSQARQGHSNQPQHF.

This chain uses TRBV10-3 with TRBJ2-7; D is perhaps TRBD2 (6 bases). CDR3 length: 13 amino acids. The germline V and J ends were trimmed by 3 bases and 3 bases, with 9 bases remaining between them. Germline CDR1 reads ENHRY; CDR2 reads SYGVKD. Written as DNA, the CDR3 is TGTGCCATCAGTGAACCGGGAGTCTACGAGCAGTACTTC. This translates into CAISEPGVYEQYF.

Regarding this clone: The same CDR3 is also encoded by other DNA sequences in this sample. The chain is built from TRBV9 and TRBJ2-3, with 7 bases lining up with TRBD1. Germline CDR1 is SGDLS and CDR2 is YYNGEE. V dropped 0 bases and J dropped 0; count of bases not matched to a gene: 1. The CDR3 loop spans 15 amino acids. This CDR3 is CASSVEGASTDTQYF. CDR3 bases: TGTGCCAGCAGCGTAGAGGGGGCGAGCACAGATACGCAGTATTTT.

This rearrangement joins TRBV4-1 to TRBJ2-1; TRBD1 might be the D (5 bases). The CDR3 loop spans 15 amino acids. V lost 0 bases to trimming and J lost 4 bases, with 10 bases between them. Germline CDR1 MGHRA, CDR2 YSYEKL. The CDR3 protein is CASSQDIQGYNEQFF. CDR3 nucleotides: TGCGCCAGCAGCCAAGATATTCAGGGATACAATGAGCAGTTCTTC.

The rearrangement joins TRBV5-6 to TRBJ2-2, with 10 bases that match TRBD1. The V segment lost 9 bases and the J segment 5 bases; nucleotides outside the gene matches: 7. This CDR3 has 14 amino acids. The germline V gene has CDR1 SGHDT and CDR2 YYEEEE. CDR3 nucleotides: TGTGCCACTGAATGGACAGGGGGTACCGGGGAGCTGTTTTTT. Amino acid sequence: CATEWTGGTGELFF.

The chain joins TRBV19 to TRBJ2-7; D perhaps matches TRBD1 (6 bases). The CDR3 has 16 amino acids. In germline, CDR1 is LNHDA, CDR2 SQIVND (reference sequence). V was shortened by 3 bases and J by 2 bases, with 17 bases between the two germline ends. The DNA of the CDR3 is TGTGCCAGTAGTATGAGTGTCCGGACAGCAGCCTACGAGCAGTACTTC. As protein: CASSMSVRTAAYEQYF.

The V call is TRBV6-1, the J call TRBJ1-4; tentatively, D is TRBD1 (6 bases). V was trimmed by 7 bases and J by 12 bases, leaving 24 bases between them. This CDR3 contains 15 residues. Germline values: CDR1 MNHNS, CDR2 SASEGT. CDR3 DNA sequence: TGTGCCAGCACATTGGAGGACAGTATAATGACGGAACTGTTTTTT. Protein: CASTLEDSIMTELFF.